This T cell receptor (beta chain) was recorded in a study of glioma-infiltrating T cells after dendritic cell vaccination. Produced via immunoSEQ multiplex PCR; TCRdb's table is partial and in-frame only. This table holds almost 65,000 clones, 75% to 90% found once. This specimen consisted of blood, obtained before dendritic cell vaccination. The TCR sequence derives from a human donor with glioblastoma.

CDR3 nucleotide sequence: TGTGCCAGCAGCCCAACTCGGAGACTAGGAGAGGCAGATACGCAGTATTTT. This encodes CASSPTRRLGEADTQYF. The genes are TRBV5-6 and TRBJ2-3, with a weak D call TRBD2 (6 bases). Germline V gene lookup returns CDR1 SGHDT and CDR2 YYEEEE. The CDR3 sequence is 17 residues long. Trimming left V 4 bases short and J 4 bases short, with 22 bases between.